The next 20 T cell receptor beta chains were all read from a single sample in a study of T-cell memory formation after mild COVID-19. Each CDR3 protein gets one entry after TCRdb re-called the 5' RACE reads with MiXCR. The data show 200,000 to 250,000 distinct CDR3 sequences, with about 27% seen just once and approximately 10% held by the top ten. What was sequenced was PBMCs or a T cell subset sorted from them (not recorded which). These TCRs come from an adult woman who had mild COVID-19 (a few samples of this study predate the infection). Cell type and time point are not known.

V is TRBV6-6 and J is TRBJ1-2; 7 bases are a match to TRBD1. Germline CDR1 is MNHNY and CDR2 is SVGAGI (reference sequence). V was pared by 8 bases and J by 7 bases, with 7 bases of the junction left unmatched. This CDR3 is built from 12 residues. The CDR3, as DNA: TGTGCCAGCCTCCCGAGGGGGCCTGGCTACACCTTC. Amino acids: CASLPRGPGYTF.

V usage is TRBV7-3 and J usage is TRBJ2-2; no definite D call. The germline V and J ends were trimmed by 5 bases and 5 bases, with 12 bases remaining between them. This CDR3 is 14 amino acids long. Germline V gene lookup returns CDR1 SGHTA and CDR2 FQGTGA. The DNA of the CDR3 is TGTGCCAGCAGCCCCGCATCTCTAACCGGGGAGCTGTTTTTT. Translating gives CASSPASLTGELFF.

The CDR3 DNA reads as TGTGCCAGCAGCTTGGATGAGAGGGCCTACGAGCAGTACTTC. Translated, it gives CASSLDERAYEQYF. This chain uses TRBV5-5 with TRBJ2-7, with D maybe TRBD2 (5 bases). The V and J ends lost 0 bases and 2 bases respectively, with 9 bases between them. The germline gives CDR1 SGHKS, CDR2 YYEKEE (reference sequence). The CDR3 is 14 amino acids.

This clonotype showed up many times. The rearrangement links TRBV9 to TRBJ2-1; D may be TRBD2 (6 bases). The CDR3 is 15 residues long. Germline V CDR1 and CDR2: SGDLS, YYNGEE. V was shortened by 4 bases and J by 1 base, with 12 bases between the two germline ends. The CDR3 DNA reads as TGTGCCAGCAGCCCAGCGGGTCCGTCCTACAATGAGCAGTTCTTC. Protein product: CASSPAGPSYNEQFF.

As regards this clonotype: Mismatch with germline at one junction end may stem from a read error. The chain carries TRBV7-9 and TRBJ2-1; no clear D gene. Germline values: CDR1 SEHNR, CDR2 FQNEAQ (reference sequence). The CDR3 length is 13 residues. CDR3 nucleotides: TGTGACAGCAGCTTTAGTAGTTTTAATGAGCAGTTCTTC. Amino acids: CDSSFSSFNEQFF.

This chain joins TRBV20-1 and TRBJ2-3; 8 nucleotides agree with TRBD1. J lost 2 bases, V lost 4 bases, and 2 bases had no gene match. This CDR3 has 13 amino acids. Germline loops: CDR1 DFQATT, CDR2 SNEGSKA (reference sequence). As DNA, the CDR3 is TGCAGTGCTATGGGACAGGTCACAGATACGCAGTATTTT. Its translation is CSAMGQVTDTQYF.

This clonotype was seen only a few times. The chain employs TRBV12-3 or TRBV12-4 and TRBJ2-1, with 7 bases that match TRBD1. J was trimmed by 4 bases and V by 5 bases; bases with no gene match: 8. The CDR3 length is 15 residues. The CDR3 is CASSLNGQEYNEQFF. CDR3 sequence (DNA): TGTGCCAGCAGTCTGAACGGACAGGAGTACAATGAGCAGTTCTTC.

This clonotype showed up just a few times. The V gene is TRBV7-3, the J gene TRBJ1-2, with D unresolved. CDR1 and CDR2 (germline): SGHTA, FQGTGA. The V gene lost 4 bases and the J gene lost 8 bases, with 17 bases spanning the gap. The CDR3 runs 14 residues. CDR3 in amino acids: CASSSSGGSGGYTF. In DNA, the CDR3 is TGTGCCAGCAGCTCGAGTGGCGGATCAGGAGGCTACACCTTC.

In regard to this clonotype: This may stem from a read error, because a much larger clone lies one nucleotide away. The chain recombines TRBV7-9 with TRBJ2-3, with no clear D. The germline V gene has CDR1 SEHNR and CDR2 FQNEAQ (reference sequence). The CDR3 spans 13 residues. V lost 6 bases, J lost 9 bases, and 16 bases lay in between. The CDR3 sequence is CASRYQDRSTQYF. CDR3 nucleotide sequence: TGTGCCAGCAGATACCAGGACCGGTCAACGCAGTATTTT.

J is TRBJ2-3 and V is TRBV15, with no clear D. This CDR3 region has 12 residues. Trimming stripped 5 bases from V and 0 bases from J, with 3 bases between. Germline CDR1 is LNHNV and CDR2 is YYDKDF (reference sequence). Here the CDR3 reads CATSHSTDTQYF. CDR3 bases: TGTGCCACCAGCCATAGCACAGATACGCAGTATTTT.

This clonotype has only a few counts. The genes are TRBV4-1 and TRBJ2-3, with TRBD1 matching 8 bases. The germline gives CDR1 MGHRA, CDR2 YSYEKL. Losses at the gene ends were 0 bases for V and 3 bases for J; bases not matched to a gene: 2. The CDR3 contains 15 residues. The CDR3 coding sequence is TGCGCCAGCAGCCAAGAGGGACAGGCTACAGATACGCAGTATTTT. Protein product: CASSQEGQATDTQYF.

This chain uses TRBV20-1 with TRBJ2-2; D remains unclear. The CDR3 consists of 15 residues. V was trimmed by 3 bases and J by 0 bases, leaving 11 bases between them. Germline V lookup: CDR1 DFQATT, CDR2 SNEGSKA (reference sequence). The CDR3 loop is CSARVMGSNTGELFF. Written as DNA, the CDR3 is TGCAGTGCTAGGGTGATGGGTTCGAACACCGGGGAGCTGTTTTTT.

The sample holds a few counts of this clonotype. This rearrangement joins TRBV4-2 to TRBJ2-1; 15 bases line up with TRBD2. V trimming: 4 bases; J trimming: 4 bases; junction bases outside the gene matches: 8. The CDR3 consists of 18 residues. Germline CDR1 reads LGHNA; CDR2 reads YNFKEQ. DNA of the CDR3: TGTGCCAGCAGCCCGAACCCGGGACTAGCGGGGGGATACAATGAGCAGTTCTTC. It encodes CASSPNPGLAGGYNEQFF.

CDR3 DNA sequence: TGTGCCAGCAGAGGGGGCAGGGAGACAGATACGCAGTATTTT. Protein sequence: CASRGGRETDTQYF. The rearrangement links TRBV4-2 to TRBJ2-3; 7 bases agree with TRBD1. V was pared by 6 bases and J by 3 bases, with 6 bases of the junction left unmatched. CDR1 is LGHNA, CDR2 YNFKEQ, per germline. The CDR3 runs 14 residues.

This clonotype was picked up a small number of times. This chain connects TRBV27 to TRBJ2-7; no clear D. V lost 2 bases and J lost 2, with 10 bases in between. Germline V lookup: CDR1 MNHEY, CDR2 SMNVEV (reference sequence). This CDR3 is 14 amino acids long. The CDR3 sequence: CASSLRWATYEQYF. The CDR3 bases are TGTGCCAGCAGTTTAAGGTGGGCAACCTACGAGCAGTACTTC.

This clonotype was detected many times. The rearrangement joins TRBV2 to TRBJ2-3, with 9 bases matching TRBD2. There are 15 residues in the CDR3. With V trimmed by 4 bases and J by 4 bases, 6 bases remained unmatched. The V gene's germline CDR1 is SNHLY and CDR2 FYNNEI. The CDR3: CASSGVSGSADTQYF. CDR3 DNA: TGTGCCAGCAGTGGGGTTAGCGGGAGCGCAGATACGCAGTATTTT. Complete variable domain (other parts from reference TRBV2 and TRBJ2-3): EPEVTQTPSHQVTQMGQEVILRCVPISNHLYFYWYRQILGQKVEFLVSFYNNEISEKSEIFDDQFSVERPDGSNFTLKIRSTKLEDSAMYFCASSGVSGSADTQYFGPGTRLTVL.

This rearrangement joins TRBV6-1 to TRBJ2-3; 7 positions match TRBD1. In germline, CDR1 is MNHNS, CDR2 SASEGT. The V gene end was trimmed by 6 bases and the J gene end by 0 bases; junction bases not matched to a gene: 9. CDR3 length: 16 residues. DNA of the CDR3: TGTGCCAGCAGGACAGGGCTGATCACTAGCACAGATACGCAGTATTTT. Its protein product is CASRTGLITSTDTQYF.

The rearrangement links TRBV5-1 to TRBJ1-2; unclear D gene. Trimming shortened V by 1 base and J by 1 base, and 2 bases separated the two germline ends. CDR1 and CDR2 (germline): SGHRS, YFSETQ. The CDR3 runs 12 residues. CDR3 nucleotide sequence: TGCGCCAGCAGCTTGTATAACTATGGCTACACCTTC. Protein: CASSLYNYGYTF.

The chain combines TRBV25-1 with TRBJ2-1, with 7 bases that match TRBD1. There are 17 residues in the CDR3. Germline CDR1 reads MGHDK; CDR2 reads SYGVNS. V was pared by 3 bases and J by 5 bases, with 13 bases of the junction left unmatched. CDR3: CASSEFLGQVLNNEQFF. The CDR3 coding sequence is TGTGCCAGCAGTGAGTTTCTCGGACAGGTGCTTAACAATGAGCAGTTCTTC.

This clonotype was counted a few times. V gene TRBV20-1 combines with J gene TRBJ2-4; possible D gene TRBD2, 5 bases. V lost 4 bases and J lost 4, with 11 bases in between. There are 13 residues in the CDR3. Germline lookup yields CDR1 DFQATT and CDR2 SNEGSKA (reference sequence). CDR3 region: CSAIERIKNIQYF. The CDR3, as DNA: TGCAGTGCTATAGAGCGGATAAAAAACATTCAGTACTTC.